This is a list of T cell receptor beta chains from one sample in a study of OX40 agonist ivuxolimab in advanced cancers. Clones were read by immunoSEQ multiplex PCR, and TCRdb kept only the in-frame ones, dropping some. The sample has about 95,000 clones; 85% to 90% are singletons. The source material was CD4+ or CD8+ T cells sorted from blood, sampled in a trial of the OX40 agonist ivuxolimab. These receptors were taken from an adult with an advanced solid tumor such as melanoma, head and neck, liver or kidney cancer. Each CDR3 is given with its conserved first and last residue. Each record gives: V gene, CDR3 protein.

TRBV6-6 CASSRTGGAANYGYTF
TRBV6-5 CASRQRDRAYGYTF
TRBV5-1 CASSLSGSSGANVLTF
TRBV9 CASSVDRPQGTDTQYF
TRBV5-1 CASSLAGREQYF
TRBV6-5 CASSYPGTANTGELFF
TRBV9 CASSVVGGNTIYF
TRBV29-1 CSVARDFYSDTQYF
TRBV15 CATGYVGLNTEAFF
TRBV4-2 CASSQEWASGNEQFF
TRBV27 CASSTRQGNTEAFF
TRBV11-2 CASSTDRGRTSGELFF
TRBV29-1 CSVRAGGGTDTQYF
TRBV7-2 CASSPNSYNEQFF
TRBV19 CASSSNRKTYGYTF
TRBV11-2 CASSLAGKHNQPQHF
TRBV4-2 CASLEAGRAGANVLTF
TRBV7-9 CASSLEGYGYTF
TRBV19 CASSIALISGAGETQYF
TRBV7-9 CASSLWTGKDSNQPQHF
TRBV6-1 CASRGTYQPQHF
TRBV4-1 CASSHPPGGLGDTQYF
TRBV5-1 CASSFSYSPDRSFYEQYF
TRBV30 CAWKRYSSLTYEQYF
TRBV28 CASSGPGTEAFF
TRBV6-5 CASTRSSYNSPLHF
TRBV9 CASSSRGLNYGYTF
TRBV18 CASSPAPSGTIYF
TRBV19 CASSIGVTYEQYF
TRBV30 CAWSSTGGVQPQHF
TRBV7-6 CASSPTAGANTEAFF
TRBV7-6 CASSLGTVNSPLHF